What follows is one TCR beta chain and its context. Its antigen is undetermined. Selected positively for CCR7 and CD45RO-negative, naive CD8 cells excluded terminally differentiated effector memory CD45RA+ cells. This entry comes from a study of shared clonotypes between healthy human individuals. Study results and caveats: Clonotypes shared by all four donors outscored non-shared clonotypes in generation probability.

Per sorted-subset replicate PCR, input was approximately 200 ng DNA, representing roughly 30,000 T cell genomes. In the authors' workflow: Junction-only sequences without quality scores came from ImmunoSEQ, so filtering differed. Measured with immunoSEQ multiplex PCR; TCRdb has only the in-frame clones, and not every one. The V and J calls and the clone size are those of that table, but D and trimming were determined from the DNA. In the table there are 800,000 or so clones, around 96% of which are singletons. The CDR3 has 13 amino acids. V shed 5 bases and J shed 4 bases, with 12 bases lying between them. Germline V CDR1 and CDR2: SGHAT, FQNNGV.

The clonotype originates from a young man in good health. The V call is TRBV11-2, the J call TRBJ2-7; D is undetermined. The sample was naive CD8+ T cells sorted from blood. This CDR3 is CASSPGFIYEQYF. The CDR3 DNA follows: TGTGCCAGCAGCCCTGGATTCATTTACGAGCAGTACTTC.